This T cell receptor (beta chain) stems from a study of T cells after yellow fever vaccination. This clonotype was seen many times. A process of 5'RACE template switching, which added a universal primer site and UMIs, was used to make TCR cDNA. TCRdb passed the 5' RACE reads through MiXCR, listing each CDR3 protein once. The profile shows 100,000 to 150,000 distinct CDR3 sequences, about 7.8% of them singletons. CDR1 is DFQATT, CDR2 SNEGSKA, per germline (reference sequence). This CDR3 region has 16 residues. V was pared by 1 base and J by 4 bases, with 6 bases of the junction left unmatched. This sequence originates from a man aged 18 to 30 who received the YFV17D yellow fever vaccine. The sequencing used CD4+ T cells sorted from PBMCs, collected approximately 47 days after the first yellow fever vaccination. The chain is built from TRBV20-1 and TRBJ2-1, with TRBD2 matching over 11 bases. CDR3 protein: CSARVRLAGGYNEQFF. The CDR3 nucleotides read TGCAGTGCTAGAGTGCGGCTAGCGGGGGGATACAATGAGCAGTTCTTC.